This TCR beta chain was sequenced in a study of blood T cell repertoires in COVID-19. Study as a whole: Some COVID-19 samples were acute and others convalescent; all came from the United States, Italy and Spain.

Clones were read by immunoSEQ multiplex PCR, and TCRdb kept only the in-frame ones, dropping some. This table has 53,000 or so clones, 75% to 90% appearing once. The ends lost 3 bases at V and 4 bases at J; junction bases unmatched: 8. The CDR3 totals 15 residues. The sequenced sample was peripheral blood. The TCR originated in a man of 80 years or more with acute or convalescent COVID-19. J is TRBJ1-2 and V is TRBV23-1, with 7 bases fitting TRBD1. TRBV23-1 carries the ORF label, with uncertain function. The CDR3 DNA reads TGCGCCAGCAGTCATCTGGGGCCAGGGGGCTATGGCTACACCTTC. This translates into CASSHLGPGGYGYTF.